This TCR beta chain is from a study of metastatic and nonmetastatic thyroid tumors. About the research overall: Where malignant and benign thyroid patients were concerned, repertoires were compared across blood and tumor or nodule tissue. Study-wide results and caveats: In blood and tumor, TCR beta diversity was reportedly significantly higher in malignant thyroid tumors than in benign nodules.

Of note for this clone: Its specificity is not known.

Patients underwent thyroid surgery, and none had received any treatment before it. CDR3 length equals 11 residues. Trimming shortened V by 6 bases and J by 9 bases, and 11 bases separated the two germline ends. Germline CDR1 reads WSHSY; CDR2 reads SAAADI. TCRdb re-analyzed the PCR reads using MiXCR. The sample shows 27,000 or so clones, about 26% of them seen only once. The specimen sequenced was blood. The chain joins TRBV10-2 to TRBJ2-5; D is possibly TRBD2 (5 bases). The origin of this receptor is a female donor with papillary thyroid cancer or a benign thyroid nodule (not recorded which). Some clones in this sample may be carry-over from other donors' samples. The chain's CDR3 is CASSFEGSQYF. CDR3 nucleotides: TGCGCCAGCAGCTTTGAGGGATCCCAGTACTTC.